The 22 T cell receptor beta chains below were found in one sample sequenced in a study of T cells after yellow fever vaccination (dated by TCRdb to the late 2010s). Libraries were constructed by 5' RACE. The sequencer was an Illumina HiSeq 2500. The public reads were run again by TCRdb, first through fastp at Q25 and then through MiXCR, and only productive beta chains were kept. Rows matching on CDR3 protein sequence are summarized as one entry with the most common DNA and genes. The sample records 500,000 to 650,000 distinct CDR3 sequences, roughly 14% of which are singletons. 11% to 15% of the sample is held by the ten biggest clonotypes. The intended sense of this specimen's treatment or condition label: live attenuated yellow fever vaccine strain. The sample here was PBMCs, taken on the day of the yellow fever booster vaccination. The origin of the receptors is a man aged 25-45 years who received the YFV17D yellow fever vaccine.

V gene TRBV3-1 combines with J gene TRBJ2-7, with 13 bases matching TRBD2. CDR3 size: 17 residues. V shed 3 bases, J shed 6 bases, and the junction held 11 bases outside the gene matches. The germline V gene encodes CDR1 LGHDT and CDR2 YNNKEL (reference sequence). The chain's CDR3 is CASSQDTSGRAFGEQYF. The DNA for the CDR3 is TGTGCCAGCAGCCAGGACACTAGCGGGAGGGCCTTCGGCGAGCAGTACTTC.

This clonotype turned up a few times. V gene TRBV6-6 combines with J gene TRBJ1-1; the D is unclear. CDR1 MNHNY and CDR2 SVGAGI come from the germline V gene (reference sequence). Trimming shortened V by 6 bases and J by 4 bases, and 12 bases separated the two germline ends. This CDR3 spans 13 amino acids. CDR3 in DNA: TGTGCCAGCAGCCCGGGCGCGGGCACTGAAGCTTTCTTT. The encoded protein is CASSPGAGTEAFF.

The chain joins TRBV7-2 to TRBJ1-2, with D maybe TRBD1 (6 bases). V was clipped by 1 base and J by 6 bases, with 9 bases between them. This CDR3 is 13 amino acids long. CDR1 and CDR2 from the germline V gene are SGHTA and FQGNSA. CDR3 sequence (DNA): TGTGCCAGCAGCTTAGGCAGGGACAATGGCTACACCTTC. This encodes CASSLGRDNGYTF.

The chain couples TRBV27 to TRBJ1-5; TRBD1 matches at 7 bases. Unmatched junction bases numbered 5, after V lost 6 bases and J lost 0 bases. CDR3 length: 15 residues. Germline V CDR1 and CDR2: MNHEY, SMNVEV (reference sequence). The CDR3 sequence: CASRSQGTSNQPQHF. CDR3 in DNA: TGTGCCAGCAGGTCACAGGGGACTAGCAATCAGCCCCAGCATTTT.

This clonotype was observed many times. The chain recombines TRBV7-2 with TRBJ2-3; 11 positions match TRBD2. CDR3 length equals 16 residues. Unmatched junction bases numbered 7, after V lost 4 bases and J lost 4 bases. The germline CDR1 and CDR2 sequences are SGHTA and FQGNSA. CDR3 loop: CASSWASGRIADTQYF. For the CDR3, the DNA is TGTGCCAGCAGCTGGGCTAGCGGGAGGATCGCAGATACGCAGTATTTT.

This clonotype was found a few times. This chain connects TRBV28 to TRBJ2-2, with 10 bases lining up with TRBD2. This CDR3 contains 17 residues. Trimming cost V 1 base and J 4 bases; bases outside gene matches: 6. The germline CDR1 and CDR2 sequences are MDHEN and SYDVKM. CDR3 nucleotides: TGTGCCAGCAGTTTATCCCTAGCGGGAGTGGGCACCGGGGAGCTGTTTTTT. Translated, it gives CASSLSLAGVGTGELFF.

The DNA for the CDR3 is TGTGCCAGCAGTACCTCGGGCACAGCGCAGTATTTT. It yields the protein CASSTSGTAQYF. The V gene is TRBV7-2, the J gene TRBJ2-3; D gene unclear. V was trimmed by 6 bases and J by 10 bases, leaving 14 bases between them. This CDR3 has 12 residues. The V gene's germline CDR1 is SGHTA and CDR2 FQGNSA. Supplemented by reference TRBV7-2 and TRBJ2-3, the full variable domain reads GAGVSQSPSNKVTEKGKDVELRCDPISGHTALYWYRQSLGQGLEFLIYFQGNSAPDKSGLPSDRFSAERTGGSVSTLTIQRTQQEDSAVYLCASSTSGTAQYFGPGTRLTVL.

The CDR3 nucleotides read TGCAGCGTTGAGGGGGGGCCCGATCAGCCCCAGCATTTT. It specifies CSVEGGPDQPQHF. The V and J genes are TRBV29-1 and TRBJ1-5; a possible D gene is TRBD1 (6 bases). The CDR3 covers 13 residues. CDR1 and CDR2 (germline): SQVTM, ANQGSEA. V shed 3 bases and J shed 5 bases, with 11 bases lying between them.

The chain recombines TRBV20-1 with TRBJ1-5; D gene unclear. The germline V gene encodes CDR1 DFQATT and CDR2 SNEGSKA (reference sequence). V dropped 3 bases and J dropped 2 bases, with 11 bases sitting between them. CDR3 length equals 14 residues. The DNA for the CDR3 is TGCAGTGCTAGTACCGGGGAGGGCAATCAGCCCCAGCATTTT. Translating gives CSASTGEGNQPQHF.

The table lists this clonotype with a few counts. This chain joins TRBV5-1 and TRBJ1-1, with D uncertain. The CDR3 has 13 residues. V lost 5 bases, J lost 6 bases, and 14 bases lay in between. Per the germline V gene, CDR1 is SGHRS and CDR2 is YFSETQ. CDR3 coding DNA: TGCGCCAGCAGTGAGGGTGCAAGCGCTGAAGCTTTCTTT. It specifies CASSEGASAEAFF.

This clonotype was picked up a small number of times. The gene calls are TRBV19 and TRBJ2-1; 9 bases are shared with TRBD1. Germline-derived CDR1 and CDR2 are LNHDA and SQIVND (reference sequence). J lost 8 bases, V lost 11 bases, and 7 bases had no gene match. The CDR3 contains 12 residues. CDR3 region: CAAGDRADEQFF. DNA of the CDR3: TGTGCCGCCGGGGACAGGGCAGATGAGCAGTTCTTC.

This clonotype has a handful of counts. This chain links TRBV19 with TRBJ2-1, with 10 bases lining up with TRBD2. The CDR3 totals 16 residues. Germline V gives CDR1 LNHDA, CDR2 SQIVND (reference sequence). Germline trimming cut 4 bases from V and 3 bases from J; bases unmatched to any gene: 6. The CDR3 is CASSKRLAGNYNEQFF. The CDR3 coding sequence is TGTGCCAGTAGTAAAAGACTAGCGGGCAACTACAATGAGCAGTTCTTC.

In its sample, this clonotype was seen many times. The V call is TRBV13, the J call TRBJ2-4; TRBD1 might be the D (8 bases). The germline V and J ends were trimmed by 4 bases and 8 bases, with 21 bases remaining between them. Germline V CDR1 and CDR2: PRHDT, FYEKMQ (reference sequence). This CDR3 region has 16 residues. The CDR3 sequence is CASSSRIQGEGDIQYF. The CDR3 nucleotides read TGTGCCAGCAGCTCCAGAATACAGGGGGAGGGGGACATTCAGTACTTC.

The chain is built from TRBV20-1 and TRBJ2-1; D tentatively fits TRBD1 or TRBD2 (5 bases each). Trimming shortened V by 3 bases and J by 9 bases, and 9 bases separated the two germline ends. Germline V gene sequence: CDR1 DFQATT, CDR2 SNEGSKA (reference sequence). This CDR3 has 11 amino acids. CDR3 DNA: TGCAGTGCTAGTAAGGGGACTGAGCAGTTCTTC. Encoded protein: CSASKGTEQFF.

This clonotype was picked up a small number of times. The rearrangement links TRBV28 to TRBJ2-1, with 11 positions matching TRBD1. The CDR3 is 16 amino acids. The junction had 9 bases not matched to a gene; V was cut back by 5 bases and J by 6 bases. The germline V gene encodes CDR1 MDHEN and CDR2 SYDVKM. In nucleotides, the CDR3 is TGTGCCAGCAGTGGGGGACAGGGGGTTTTAATCAATGAGCAGTTCTTC. This translates into CASSGGQGVLINEQFF.

The rearrangement joins TRBV24-1 to TRBJ2-1; perhaps TRBD2 as D (5 bases). The CDR3 is made up of 14 amino acids. Trimming cost V 5 bases and J 2 bases, with 9 bases left between them. Germline values: CDR1 KGHDR, CDR2 SFDVKD. The CDR3 nucleotides are TGTGCCACCAGTGGGTTAGCGCCCTACAATGAGCAGTTCTTC. Translating it yields CATSGLAPYNEQFF.

The rearrangement uses TRBV20-1 and TRBJ2-6; no reliable D call. V lost 0 bases, J lost 4 bases, and 10 bases lay in between. The V gene's germline CDR1 is DFQATT and CDR2 SNEGSKA (reference sequence). This CDR3 region has 15 residues. This CDR3 reads CSARDQGPGANVLTF. CDR3 bases: TGCAGTGCTAGAGATCAAGGCCCCGGGGCCAACGTCCTGACTTTC.

The rearrangement links TRBV5-1 to TRBJ1-1; the D is unclear. V shed 0 bases and J shed 0 bases, with 12 bases lying between them. Per the germline V gene, CDR1 is SGHRS and CDR2 is YFSETQ. The CDR3 contains 16 residues. CDR3 region: CASSLASGRLNTEAFF. The CDR3 DNA is TGCGCCAGCAGCTTGGCCTCGGGCAGGTTGAACACTGAAGCTTTCTTT.

The rearrangement uses TRBV11-2 and TRBJ2-3, with TRBD2 matching 12 bases. Unmatched junction bases numbered 9, after V lost 5 bases and J lost 0 bases. The CDR3 is made up of 18 amino acids. CDR1 and CDR2 (germline): SGHAT, FQNNGV. For the CDR3, the DNA is TGTGCCAGCAGCCCAAGATATGGGACTAGCGGGAGCACAGATACGCAGTATTTT. Protein: CASSPRYGTSGSTDTQYF.

V usage is TRBV12-3 or TRBV12-4 and J usage is TRBJ2-1, with 8 nucleotides matching TRBD2. The ends lost 7 bases at V and 6 bases at J; junction bases unmatched: 8. The CDR3 has 14 residues. CDR3 sequence: CASIIGLAANEQFF. In DNA, the CDR3 is TGTGCCAGCATTATCGGACTAGCTGCCAATGAGCAGTTCTTC.

This clonotype was recorded a few times. This chain joins TRBV15 and TRBJ1-4; 8 bases are a match to TRBD1. In germline, CDR1 is LNHNV, CDR2 YYDKDF (reference sequence). This CDR3 has 15 residues. V lost 4 bases to trimming and J lost 0 bases; unmatched junction nucleotides: 1. The chain's CDR3 is CATSTDRATNEKLFF. In DNA, the CDR3 is TGTGCCACCAGCACGGACAGGGCAACTAATGAAAAACTGTTTTTT.

The V gene is TRBV7-8, the J gene TRBJ2-7; 11 bases are shared with TRBD2. Germline assignment: CDR1 SGHVS and CDR2 FQNEAQ. With 2 bases clipped from V and 7 bases from J, the junction kept 7 bases outside the gene matches. CDR3 length: 15 amino acids. DNA of the CDR3: TGTGCCAGCAGCTTATTCCTAGCGGGAGGAGGAGAGCAGTACTTC. Translating gives CASSLFLAGGGEQYF.